One sample yielded the 30 T cell receptor beta chains listed below, sequenced in a study of graft-versus-host responses after intestinal transplantation. No cognate antigen is known for these TCRs. Method: immunoSEQ multiplex PCR; TCRdb's copy keeps in-frame clones and lacks some. The sample includes about 99,000 clones, about 90% of them seen just once. The sequencing used unstimulated CD4+ T cells sorted from spleen or lymph node cells, collected before intestinal transplant. Source of these receptors: a human donor who received an intestinal transplant.

This sequence joins TRBV2 and TRBJ2-1; D possibly matches TRBD1 or TRBD2 (5 bases each). V lost 3 bases and J lost 7, with 13 bases in between. This CDR3 spans 14 amino acids. Germline-derived CDR1 and CDR2 are SNHLY and FYNNEI. CDR3 amino acids: CASSDGAGWNEQFF. In DNA form, the CDR3 reads TGTGCCAGCAGTGACGGGGCCGGATGGAATGAGCAGTTCTTC.

This chain connects TRBV6-5 to TRBJ1-4; possibly TRBD1 for D (5 bases). This CDR3 has 16 amino acids. Germline CDR1 and CDR2: MNHEY and SVGAGI. V gave up 0 bases and J gave up 10 bases, with 18 bases separating them. The CDR3 nucleotides read TGTGCCAGCAGTTACTCGTCTTCCGGGGGGAGCGGAAAACTGTTTTTT. Its translation: CASSYSSSGGSGKLFF.

The V gene is TRBV18, the J gene TRBJ2-7; the D is unclear. The CDR3 consists of 14 residues. Trimming removed 0 bases at V and 6 bases at J, with 12 bases between. Germline V lookup: CDR1 KGHSH, CDR2 LQKENI. The CDR3 nucleotides read TGTGCCAGCTCACCACCGAGGCAGGACGGCGAGCAGTACTTC. Translating gives CASSPPRQDGEQYF.

The J gene is TRBJ2-2, the V gene TRBV12-5, with 7 nucleotides matching TRBD2. CDR1 is LGHNT, CDR2 FRNRAP, per germline. V was pared by 4 bases and J by 5 bases, with 16 bases of the junction left unmatched. The CDR3 contains 18 residues. The CDR3 DNA reads TGTGCTAGTGGTTCGAGTAGAGCTGTCAGGGAGGGGACCGGGGAGCTGTTTTTT. Protein product: CASGSSRAVREGTGELFF.

This clone was seen only once. CDR3 amino acids: CASSVGTYNEQFF. Here the CDR3 DNA reads TGTGCCAGTAGTGTAGGTACGTACAATGAGCAGTTCTTC. J is TRBJ2-1 and V is TRBV19, with D hard to call. CDR3 size: 13 residues. Deletions cut 5 bases from V and 4 bases from J, with 9 bases between. Germline V lookup: CDR1 LNHDA, CDR2 SQIVND (reference sequence).

The rearrangement links TRBV28 to TRBJ1-5; D unresolved. Germline lookup yields CDR1 MDHEN and CDR2 SYDVKM. The V end was cut by 2 bases, the J end by 7 bases, with 9 bases between. This CDR3 comprises 13 residues. For the CDR3, the DNA is TGTGCCAGCAGTTTAAACAGTGGGCAGCCCCAGCATTTT. This codes for CASSLNSGQPQHF.

J is TRBJ2-7 and V is TRBV18, with a possible D match to TRBD2 (5 bases). V was cut by 3 bases and J by 3 bases, with 12 bases left in between. Germline loops: CDR1 KGHSH, CDR2 LQKENI. This CDR3 contains 14 residues. The CDR3 DNA reads as TGTGCCAGCTCACCGGACTTTGGGGACTACGAGCAGTACTTC. This sequence encodes CASSPDFGDYEQYF.

The chain links TRBV6-6 to TRBJ1-1; no definite D call. V was trimmed by 0 bases and J by 5 bases, leaving 7 bases between them. This CDR3 region has 13 residues. The germline V gene has CDR1 MNHNY and CDR2 SVGAGI (reference sequence). CDR3 DNA sequence: TGTGCCAGCAGTTACTCACAAGGGACTGAAGCTTTCTTT. Protein: CASSYSQGTEAFF.

The V call is TRBV28, the J call TRBJ1-3, with D hard to call. CDR3 length: 15 residues. V was trimmed by 5 bases and J by 0 bases, leaving 11 bases between them. CDR1 is MDHEN and CDR2 is SYDVKM in the germline V gene. The CDR3 DNA follows: TGTGCCAGCAGTCGGACCCAGAGCTCTGGAAACACCATATATTTT. It translates to CASSRTQSSGNTIYF.

In its sample, this clone was seen a few times. This chain connects TRBV11-2 to TRBJ1-3, with D hard to call. The CDR3 sequence is 14 residues long. Between the trimmed V and J ends, which lost 7 bases and 3 bases, there was a span of 13 bases. Germline loops: CDR1 SGHAT, CDR2 FQNNGV. The CDR3 sequence is CASTARPRGNTIYF. The CDR3 DNA reads as TGTGCCAGCACCGCCAGGCCGCGTGGAAACACCATATATTTT. The whole variable domain, remainder taken from reference TRBV11-2 and TRBJ1-3, is EAGVAQSPRYKIIEKRQSVAFWCNPISGHATLYWYQQILGQGPKLLIQFQNNGVVDDSQLPKDRFSAERLKGVDSTLKIQPAKLEDSAVYLCASTARPRGNTIYFGEGSWLTVV.

The chain couples TRBV10-3 to TRBJ2-1; 7 bases are a match to TRBD1. V shed 2 bases and J 1 base; nucleotides not matched to a gene: 14. This CDR3 contains 19 residues. Germline V CDR1 and CDR2: ENHRY, SYGVKD. CDR3 DNA sequence: TGTGCCATCAGTGAGGACAGGGCAGGTCTAGGTCGTTCCTACAATGAGCAGTTCTTC. It encodes CAISEDRAGLGRSYNEQFF.

In DNA, the CDR3 is TGTGCCAGCAGCTCCCGGACTGAAGAGACCCAGTACTTC. Protein: CASSSRTEETQYF. V and J are TRBV5-4 and TRBJ2-5; tentative D call: TRBD2 (5 bases). This CDR3 region has 13 residues. V lost 3 bases, J lost 3 bases, and 9 bases lay in between. The germline CDR1 and CDR2 sequences are SGHNT and YYREEE (reference sequence). Variable domain in full (rest from reference TRBV5-4 and TRBJ2-5): ETGVTQSPTHLIKTRGQQVTLRCSSQSGHNTVSWYQQALGQGPQFIFQYYREEENGRGNFPPRFSGLQFPNYSSELNVNALELDDSALYLCASSSRTEETQYFGPGTRLLVL.

The rearrangement links TRBV27 to TRBJ1-5, with 9 bases matching TRBD1. Looked up from germline, CDR1 is MNHEY and CDR2 is SMNVEV (reference sequence). J lost 7 bases, V lost 6 bases, and 13 bases had no gene match. The CDR3 consists of 16 residues. CDR3 sequence reads: CASSSRTGTGSQPQHF. As DNA, the CDR3 is TGTGCCAGCAGCTCCCGGACCGGGACAGGGTCGCAGCCCCAGCATTTT.

This chain joins TRBV5-1 and TRBJ2-3, with TRBD1 identical over 8 bases. CDR3 length: 16 amino acids. Germline V lookup: CDR1 SGHRS, CDR2 YFSETQ. Germline trimming cut 0 bases from V and 4 bases from J; bases unmatched to any gene: 7. CDR3 in DNA: TGCGCCAGCAGCTTGGTTCAGGGGGCTTCCGCAGATACGCAGTATTTT. This sequence encodes CASSLVQGASADTQYF.

This chain joins TRBV10-3 and TRBJ2-2, with TRBD1 as a possible D gene (6 bases). The germline V and J ends were trimmed by 4 bases and 1 base, with 7 bases remaining between them. CDR3 length: 14 residues. The V gene's germline CDR1 is ENHRY and CDR2 SYGVKD. The CDR3 spells CAISVDRNTGELFF. In nucleotides, the CDR3 is TGTGCCATCAGTGTGGACAGGAACACCGGGGAGCTGTTTTTT.

J is TRBJ1-4 and V is TRBV9; 8 bases align to TRBD1. CDR3 size: 14 residues. Germline CDR1 reads SGDLS; CDR2 reads YYNGEE. After removal of 4 bases from V and 8 bases from J, the junction contained 7 bases not matched to a gene. This CDR3 reads CASSPDHRGEKLFF. CDR3 DNA sequence: TGTGCCAGCAGCCCCGATCACAGGGGGGAAAAACTGTTTTTT.

The V gene is TRBV9, the J gene TRBJ2-7; D is undetermined. V dropped 0 bases and J dropped 6 bases, with 13 bases sitting between them. The CDR3 is 14 residues long. Per the germline V gene, CDR1 is SGDLS and CDR2 is YYNGEE. The CDR3 nucleotides read TGTGCCAGCAGCGTAGAGCCCTTTAACTTCGAGCAGTACTTC. Its translation is CASSVEPFNFEQYF.

DNA of the CDR3: TGTGCCAGCAGCTTAGGAGAGATGAACACTGAAGCTTTCTTT. This gives the protein CASSLGEMNTEAFF. V and J are TRBV7-9 and TRBJ1-1; the D is unclear. CDR3 length: 14 residues. Germline-derived CDR1 and CDR2 are SEHNR and FQNEAQ (reference sequence). The germline V and J ends were trimmed by 1 base and 0 bases, with 6 bases remaining between them. The whole variable domain, filled in from reference TRBV7-9 and TRBJ1-1, reads DTGVSQNPRHKITKRGQNVTFRCDPISEHNRLYWYRQTLGQGPEFLTYFQNEAQLEKSRLLSDRFSAERPKGSFSTLEIQRTEQGDSAMYLCASSLGEMNTEAFFGQGTRLTVV.

The chain carries TRBV7-3 and TRBJ2-5, with TRBD2 identical over 7 bases. The J segment lost 2 bases and the V segment lost 2 bases, leaving 8 bases of the junction unmatched. The CDR3 loop spans 16 amino acids. In germline, CDR1 is SGHTA, CDR2 FQGTGA. The CDR3 sequence is CASSLGGASGQETQYF. The CDR3 nucleotides are TGTGCCAGCAGCTTAGGAGGTGCTAGCGGACAAGAGACCCAGTACTTC.

This sequence joins TRBV7-9 and TRBJ1-6; 9 bases line up with TRBD1. The CDR3 is 14 amino acids. The germline V gene encodes CDR1 SEHNR and CDR2 FQNEAQ (reference sequence). Germline trimming cut 1 base from V and 9 bases from J; bases unmatched to any gene: 1. CDR3 bases: TGTGCCAGCAGCTTAGGGGGACAGGGTTCACCCCTCCACTTT. Amino acids: CASSLGGQGSPLHF.

The chain uses TRBV5-1 and TRBJ2-1; D perhaps matches TRBD2 (7 bases). The V gene lost 0 bases and the J gene lost 3 bases, with 13 bases spanning the gap. The CDR3 totals 16 residues. Germline loops: CDR1 SGHRS, CDR2 YFSETQ. The CDR3 sequence is CASSLEGRGDYNEQFF. CDR3 DNA: TGCGCCAGCAGCTTGGAAGGGAGGGGGGACTACAATGAGCAGTTCTTC.

V and J are TRBV28 and TRBJ1-1; D is unclear. CDR3 length equals 16 residues. Germline CDR1 MDHEN, CDR2 SYDVKM. The V end was cut by 2 bases, the J end by 0 bases, with 13 bases between. The CDR3 region is CASSLGGSPLNTEAFF. In nucleotides, the CDR3 is TGTGCCAGCAGTTTAGGCGGCAGCCCCTTGAACACTGAAGCTTTCTTT.

J is TRBJ2-1 and V is TRBV28; D gene uncertain. The CDR3 is 14 amino acids. V dropped 4 bases and J dropped 3 bases, with 10 bases sitting between them. Germline V gene lookup returns CDR1 MDHEN and CDR2 SYDVKM. The CDR3 protein is CASSYPGSYNEQFF. DNA of the CDR3: TGTGCCAGCAGTTACCCCGGCAGCTACAATGAGCAGTTCTTC.

The V gene is TRBV5-1, the J gene TRBJ2-3, with 11 nucleotides matching TRBD2. V gave up 2 bases and J gave up 5 bases; unmatched junction bases: 4. Germline CDR1 and CDR2: SGHRS and YFSETQ. This CDR3 is 15 amino acids long. This CDR3 is CASSFSGRAIDTQYF. CDR3 DNA: TGCGCCAGCAGCTTTAGCGGGAGGGCCATAGATACGCAGTATTTT. Full variable domain (outside the CDR3, taken from reference TRBV5-1 and TRBJ2-3): KAGVTQTPRYLIKTRGQQVTLSCSPISGHRSVSWYQQTPGQGLQFLFEYFSETQRNKGNFPGRFSGRQFSNSRSEMNVSTLELGDSALYLCASSFSGRAIDTQYFGPGTRLTVL.

Only one count was recorded for this clone. CDR3 nucleotides: TGTGCCAGCAGCTTAGCGGCAGGGGGTGAGGACGAGCAGTACTTC. The encoded protein is CASSLAAGGEDEQYF. This chain connects TRBV7-9 to TRBJ2-7; 7 nucleotides agree with TRBD1. Germline V gene lookup returns CDR1 SEHNR and CDR2 FQNEAQ (reference sequence). CDR3 length: 15 residues. V shed 0 bases, J shed 5 bases, and the junction held 7 bases outside the gene matches. The full variable domain, its missing parts supplied by reference TRBV7-9 and TRBJ2-7, is DTGVSQNPRHKITKRGQNVTFRCDPISEHNRLYWYRQTLGQGPEFLTYFQNEAQLEKSRLLSDRFSAERPKGSFSTLEIQRTEQGDSAMYLCASSLAAGGEDEQYFGPGTRLTVT.

This clone has only one observation. This rearrangement joins TRBV7-9 to TRBJ2-3, with D perhaps matching TRBD2 (7 bases). Trimming took 4 bases from V and 3 from J, leaving 26 bases between them. The germline V gene has CDR1 SEHNR and CDR2 FQNEAQ (reference sequence). This CDR3 comprises 19 residues. CDR3 DNA: TGTGCCAGCAGCTCCGGACAACTACGGGGGGCCCTGGGGACAGATACGCAGTATTTT. Protein product: CASSSGQLRGALGTDTQYF.

This clone was counted only a few times. The V gene is TRBV7-6, the J gene TRBJ2-7, with 13 bases aligning to TRBD2. Germline CDR1 SGHVS, CDR2 FNYEAQ. The CDR3 spans 18 residues. J lost 4 bases, V lost 5 bases, and 14 bases had no gene match. Here the CDR3 DNA reads TGTGCCAGCAGCCCGAGACTAGCGGGAGGACCCAGACCTTACGAGCAGTACTTC. It codes for CASSPRLAGGPRPYEQYF.

This chain uses TRBV14 with TRBJ2-4; 7 bases map to TRBD2. The germline gives CDR1 SGHDN, CDR2 FVKESK. V shed 3 bases, J shed 12 bases, and the junction held 8 bases outside the gene matches. This CDR3 is 13 amino acids long. CDR3 bases: TGTGCCAGCAGCCACAGACCTCTAGCGGCTCAGTACTTC. Amino acid sequence: CASSHRPLAAQYF.

A single count supports this clone. CDR3 region: CATSIRTSGSTDTQYF. In DNA, the CDR3 is TGTGCCACCAGCATTCGGACTAGCGGAAGCACAGATACGCAGTATTTT. The rearrangement joins TRBV15 to TRBJ2-3; 10 bases align to TRBD2. Per germline, CDR1 LNHNV and CDR2 YYDKDF (reference sequence). The V segment lost 4 bases and the J segment 0 bases; nucleotides outside the gene matches: 4. The CDR3 runs 16 residues. The full variable domain, completed using reference TRBV15 and TRBJ2-3, is DAMVIQNPRYQVTQFGKPVTLSCSQTLNHNVMYWYQQKSSQAPKLLFHYYDKDFNNEADTPDNFQSRRPNTSFCFLDIRSPGLGDTAMYLCATSIRTSGSTDTQYFGPGTRLTVL.

The rearrangement uses TRBV11-1 and TRBJ1-1; 7 bases agree with TRBD1. The ends lost 5 bases at V and 4 bases at J; junction bases unmatched: 7. The V gene's germline CDR1 is SGHAT and CDR2 FQDESV (reference sequence). The CDR3 length is 14 residues. The CDR3: CASSTQGGRTEAFF. DNA of the CDR3: TGTGCCAGCAGCACGCAGGGGGGTCGCACTGAAGCTTTCTTT. The whole variable domain, remainder taken from reference TRBV11-1 and TRBJ1-1, is EAEVAQSPRYKITEKSQAVAFWCDPISGHATLYWYRQILGQGPELLVQFQDESVVDDSQLPKDRFSAERLKGVDSTLKIQPAELGDSAMYLCASSTQGGRTEAFFGQGTRLTVV.